A single sample gave rise to the 12 T cell receptor beta chains below, sequenced in a study of T-cell memory formation after mild COVID-19. Each CDR3 protein gets one entry after TCRdb re-called the 5' RACE reads with MiXCR. The table includes about 500,000 distinct CDR3 sequences, roughly 20% detected once. The specimen sequenced was PBMCs or a T cell subset sorted from them (not recorded which). The origin of the receptors is an adult woman who had mild COVID-19 (a few samples of this study predate the infection). Cell type and time point are not known.

This chain links TRBV4-1 with TRBJ2-7, with 8 bases matching TRBD1. This CDR3 comprises 15 residues. CDR1 is MGHRA and CDR2 is YSYEKL in the germline V gene. Trimming cost V 2 bases and J 4 bases; bases outside gene matches: 7. The CDR3 spells CASSQTGQGAYEQYF. CDR3 sequence (DNA): TGCGCCAGCAGCCAAACTGGACAGGGTGCGTACGAGCAGTACTTC.

This clonotype has more than one count but fewer than ten. The V call is TRBV4-1, the J call TRBJ1-2; D is ambiguous. CDR3 length: 13 residues. The V end was cut by 0 bases, the J end by 7 bases, with 9 bases between. Germline CDR1 and CDR2: MGHRA and YSYEKL. For the CDR3, the DNA is TGCGCCAGCAGCCAAGACAGCGTGTCTGGCTACACCTTC. It specifies CASSQDSVSGYTF.

This clonotype was picked up a small number of times. V is TRBV4-3 and J is TRBJ2-1, with 8 bases lining up with TRBD2. This CDR3 spans 17 amino acids. Unmatched junction bases numbered 6, after V lost 2 bases and J lost 0 bases. CDR1 LGHNA and CDR2 YSLEER come from the germline V gene. The CDR3 DNA reads as TGCGCCAGCAGCCAACGTCTTAGCGGGACCTCCTACAATGAGCAGTTCTTC. It yields the protein CASSQRLSGTSYNEQFF.

V usage is TRBV5-1 and J usage is TRBJ2-5, with D tentatively TRBD1 or TRBD2 (6 bases each). Germline V lookup: CDR1 SGHRS, CDR2 YFSETQ. CDR3 length equals 14 residues. V gave up 4 bases and J gave up 5 bases, with 15 bases separating them. In DNA, the CDR3 is TGCGCCAGCAGCCGCAGGGGAGGCGTGGAGACCCAGTACTTC. Its translation: CASSRRGGVETQYF.

The V gene is TRBV4-3, the J gene TRBJ2-4, with a possible D match to TRBD2 (6 bases). The V end was cut by 0 bases, the J end by 9 bases, with 21 bases between. The CDR3 has 17 amino acids. Germline V gives CDR1 LGHNA, CDR2 YSLEER. DNA for the CDR3: TGCGCCAGCAGCCAAGATGGAGGGGCGGCCGTTAATGCCATTCAGTACTTC. The encoded protein is CASSQDGGAAVNAIQYF.

The CDR3 region is CASRRGGWQETQYF. The DNA for the CDR3 is TGTGCCAGCAGGAGGGGGGGCTGGCAGGAGACCCAGTACTTC. V gene TRBV12-3 or TRBV12-4 combines with J gene TRBJ2-5; D perhaps matches TRBD2 (7 bases). The CDR3 is 14 amino acids. V gave up 6 bases and J gave up 5 bases, with 16 bases separating them.

This rearrangement joins TRBV5-1 to TRBJ2-1; D is undetermined. Looked up from germline, CDR1 is SGHRS and CDR2 is YFSETQ. CDR3 length: 14 residues. Trimming left V 3 bases short and J 4 bases short, with 11 bases between. The CDR3 here is CASSSPSTYNEQFF. In DNA form, the CDR3 reads TGCGCCAGCAGCTCGCCCTCCACTTACAATGAGCAGTTCTTC.

This clonotype has just a few counts. The V call is TRBV12-3 or TRBV12-4, the J call TRBJ1-1; tentative D call: TRBD1 (6 bases). The CDR3 runs to 15 residues. The V and J ends lost 7 bases and 1 base respectively, with 16 bases between them. CDR3 sequence: CASNPNQGSNTEAFF. The CDR3 DNA reads as TGTGCCAGCAATCCCAACCAGGGGTCGAACACTGAAGCTTTCTTT.

The J gene is TRBJ2-3, the V gene TRBV12-3 or TRBV12-4; tentative D call: TRBD2 (6 bases). This CDR3 is 13 amino acids long. V was trimmed by 6 bases and J by 1 base, leaving 8 bases between them. The CDR3 DNA is TGTGCCAGCAGGGAGGGGCGCACAGATACGCAGTATTTT. This codes for CASREGRTDTQYF.

The chain has TRBV24-1 and TRBJ2-3, with D unclear. V shed 2 bases and J shed 4 bases, with 6 bases lying between them. Germline CDR1 is KGHDR and CDR2 is SFDVKD. The length of the CDR3 is 13 residues. The CDR3, as DNA: TGTGCCACCAGTGATTCTATCGCAGATACGCAGTATTTT. It specifies CATSDSIADTQYF.

This chain connects TRBV20-1 to TRBJ2-7, with TRBD2 matching 12 bases. Germline CDR1 and CDR2: DFQATT and SNEGSKA (reference sequence). CDR3 length: 17 residues. J gave up 0 bases and V 0 bases, and 6 bases lay outside the gene matches. CDR3 sequence reads: CSARDGGLAGFSYEQYF. The CDR3 coding sequence is TGCAGTGCTAGAGATGGAGGACTAGCGGGGTTCTCCTACGAGCAGTACTTC.

DNA of the CDR3: TGCGCCAGCAGCCCGGATGGGGGTATCGGTGGCTACACCTTC. Amino acids: CASSPDGGIGGYTF. The chain carries TRBV5-1 and TRBJ1-2, with TRBD1 as a possible D gene (5 bases). The V gene's germline CDR1 is SGHRS and CDR2 YFSETQ. Trimming pared 4 bases from V and 7 bases from J, leaving 17 bases between. The CDR3 is made up of 14 amino acids.